The sequence of this T cell receptor (beta chain) was determined in a study of shared clonotypes between healthy human individuals. As defined, naive CD8 cells were CD45RO-negative and positively selected for CCR7, with terminally differentiated effector memory CD45RA+ cells excluded. Findings of the study overall: A handful of donors had 5% to 6% of their naive CD4 clonotypes in common. Among non-shared clonotypes, generation probabilities were lower than among those shared by all four donors.

Evenly divided among several immunoSEQ plates was the genomic DNA of each subset. Clones were read by immunoSEQ multiplex PCR, and TCRdb kept only the in-frame ones, dropping some. The repertoire holds some 2.1 million clones, with around 93% as singletons. This clone has only one observation. The target antigen is unknown. The J segment lost 10 bases and the V segment lost 2 bases, leaving 9 bases of the junction unmatched. This CDR3 contains 14 residues. Germline V CDR1 and CDR2: GTSNPN, SVGIG (reference sequence). The sample consisted of naive CD8+ T cells from PBMCs. This sequence originates from a man between 18 and 29 years old in good health. Some clones in this sample may be carry-over from other donors' samples. The rearrangement joins TRBV30 to TRBJ2-1; TRBD2 agrees at 9 bases. The CDR3 region is CAWSRLAETPEQFF. In DNA, the CDR3 is TGTGCCTGGAGTCGACTAGCGGAGACTCCGGAGCAGTTCTTC.